The clone carrying this T cell receptor beta chain was seen at least ten times. This sample stems from a study of patients and donors after allogeneic stem cell transplantation. Trimming cost V 2 bases and J 4 bases, with 8 bases left between them. The CDR3 loop spans 13 amino acids. CDR1 SEHNR and CDR2 FQNEAQ come from the germline V gene (reference sequence). Each CDR3 protein gets one entry after TCRdb re-called the RT-PCR reads with MiXCR. This table holds 200,000 to 250,000 distinct CDR3 sequences, roughly 15% found once. The receptor was derived from a human donor who was either an allogeneic HSCT recipient or a stem cell or donor lymphocyte infusion donor (not recorded which). It is not recorded whose cells these are; they may come from a transplant donor. The chain recombines TRBV7-9 with TRBJ1-1; no reliable D call. The sample was blood, either unsorted or a sorted T cell fraction (not recorded which). The CDR3 region is CASSLLWGTEAFF. The DNA of the CDR3 is TGTGCCAGCAGCTTACTGTGGGGCACTGAAGCTTTCTTT.